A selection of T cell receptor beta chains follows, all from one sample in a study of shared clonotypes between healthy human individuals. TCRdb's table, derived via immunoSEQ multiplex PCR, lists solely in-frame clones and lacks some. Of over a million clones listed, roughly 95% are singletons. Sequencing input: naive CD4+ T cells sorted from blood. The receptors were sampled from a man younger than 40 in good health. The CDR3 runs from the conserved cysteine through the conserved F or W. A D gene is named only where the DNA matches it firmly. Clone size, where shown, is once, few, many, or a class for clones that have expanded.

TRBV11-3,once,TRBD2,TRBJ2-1,TGTGCCAGCAGCTTAGGGACTAGCGGACACAATGAGCAGTTCTTC,CASSLGTSGHNEQFF
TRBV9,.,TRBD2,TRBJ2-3,TGTGCCAGCAGCGTAGACCCCAGCGGGAGTGTCGCAGATACGCAGTATTTT,CASSVDPSGSVADTQYF
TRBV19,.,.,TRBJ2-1,TGTGCCAGTAGTATAGGCTGGGGCCCAAACAATGAGCAGTTCTTC,CASSIGWGPNNEQFF
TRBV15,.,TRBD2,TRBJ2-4,TGTGCCACCAGCAGAGATCCGGGAGGGTTTCGATACTTC,CATSRDPGGFRYF
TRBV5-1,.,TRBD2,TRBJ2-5,TGCGCCAGCAGCTTGGCGGTAGCGGGAGTGGGGGAGACCCAGTACTTC,CASSLAVAGVGETQYF
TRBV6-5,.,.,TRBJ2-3,TGTGCCAGCAGTTCCCCTTCCTTCTTGGATACGCAGTATTTT,CASSSPSFLDTQYF
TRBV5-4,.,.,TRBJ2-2,TGTGCCAGCAGCTTGGGCGTTGGTGTTCACGGGGAGCTGTTTTTT,CASSLGVGVHGELFF
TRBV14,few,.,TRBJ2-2,TGTGCCAGCAGCACGACGGGGCGTAGCACCGGGGAGCTGTTTTTT,CASSTTGRSTGELFF
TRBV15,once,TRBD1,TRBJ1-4,TGTGCCACCGCCTACCGACAGGGAGGTGAAAAACTGTTTTTT,CATAYRQGGEKLFF
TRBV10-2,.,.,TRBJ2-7,TGCGCCAGCCGGGACGGAACCTACGAGCAGTACTTC,CASRDGTYEQYF
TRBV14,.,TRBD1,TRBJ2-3,TGTGCCAGCAGCCACGACCCGGGACAGGTCAACGCAGATACGCAGTATTTT,CASSHDPGQVNADTQYF
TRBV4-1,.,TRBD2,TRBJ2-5,TGCGCCAGCAGCCGGCAGGGGACTAGCGGAGGAGAGACCCAGTACTTC,CASSRQGTSGGETQYF
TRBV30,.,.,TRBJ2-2,TGTGCCTGGAGTGTAGGCTGGGTGGCAGGGGTGCACGGGGAGCTGTTTTTT,CAWSVGWVAGVHGELFF
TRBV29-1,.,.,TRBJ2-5,TGCAGCGCAGCCCGGGGGCGGAGGGAGACCCAGTACTTC,CSAARGRRETQYF
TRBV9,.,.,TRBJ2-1,TGTGCCAGCAGCCCATCAAACCTAGCGCACAATGAGCAGTTCTTC,CASSPSNLAHNEQFF
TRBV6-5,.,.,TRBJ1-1,TGTGCCAGCAGTTACTCGGACTATATGAACACTGAAGCTTTCTTT,CASSYSDYMNTEAFF
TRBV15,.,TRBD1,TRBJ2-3,TGTGCCACCAGCAGGACAGGGGATACGCAGTATTTT,CATSRTGDTQYF
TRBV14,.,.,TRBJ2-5,TGTGCCAGCAGCCAAGAGCAGGAGGAGACCCAGTACTTC,CASSQEQEETQYF
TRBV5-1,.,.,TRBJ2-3,TGCGCCAGCAGCTTGTCGAGCAGCACAGATACGCAGTATTTT,CASSLSSSTDTQYF
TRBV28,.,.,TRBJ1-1,TGTGCCGGAAGGACAGACCGACTGAACACTGAAGCTTTCTTT,CAGRTDRLNTEAFF
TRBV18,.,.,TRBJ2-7,TGTGCCAGCTCACCACGGGACGGACCCTACGAGCAGTACTTC,CASSPRDGPYEQYF
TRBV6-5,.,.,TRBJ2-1,TGTGCCAGCAGCCTTTTCCACCGAGGGGGAAATGAGCAGTTCTTC,CASSLFHRGGNEQFF
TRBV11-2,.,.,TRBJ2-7,TGTGCCAGCAGCTTCTATACCTACGAGCAGTACTTC,CASSFYTYEQYF
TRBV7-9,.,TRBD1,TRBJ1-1,TGTGCCAGCAGCTTGGACAGGGGAGGCACTGAAGCTTTCTTT,CASSLDRGGTEAFF
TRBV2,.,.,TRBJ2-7,TGTGCCAGCACAGCTAGCTTTCAAACTGGCGAGCAGTACTTC,CASTASFQTGEQYF
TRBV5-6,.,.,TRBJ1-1,TGTGCCAGCAGCTTTTCTGTTTGGGCAGCGAACACTGAAGCTTTCTTT,CASSFSVWAANTEAFF
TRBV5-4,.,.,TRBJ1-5,TGTGCCACCGACACAAGACAGAATAGCAATCAGCCCCAGCATTTT,CATDTRQNSNQPQHF
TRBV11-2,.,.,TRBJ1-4,TGTGCCAGCAGCTTGGCATCGGGACACTATAATGAAAAACTGTTTTTT,CASSLASGHYNEKLFF
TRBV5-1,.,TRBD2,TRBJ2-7,TGCGCCAGCAGCCCTAGCGGCACCCTCTCCTACGAGCAGTACTTC,CASSPSGTLSYEQYF
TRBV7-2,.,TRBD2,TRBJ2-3,TGTGCCAGCAGCTCGTCCGGGACTAGCGGGATTGGTACGCAGTATTTT,CASSSSGTSGIGTQYF
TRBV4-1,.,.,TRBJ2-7,TGCGCCAGCAGCCAAGATTCAACTACTGGACAGAGCTACGAGCAGTACTTC,CASSQDSTTGQSYEQYF
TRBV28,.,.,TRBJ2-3,TGTGCCAGCAGTTACACCGGGGGCGGTACGCAGTATTTT,CASSYTGGGTQYF
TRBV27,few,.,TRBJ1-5,TGTGCCAGCAGTTCGTGGGGGGCCGCGGATCAGCCCCAGCATTTT,CASSSWGAADQPQHF
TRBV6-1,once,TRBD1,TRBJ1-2,TGTGCCAGCAGTGACTTCGTGACAGGGGGGCACTATGGCTACACCTTC,CASSDFVTGGHYGYTF
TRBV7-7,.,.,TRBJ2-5,TGTGCCAGCAGCAACCGAACGGATGACGGGACCCAGTACTTC,CASSNRTDDGTQYF
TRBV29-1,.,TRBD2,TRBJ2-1,TGCAGCGTCCGGACTAGCGGGAGGTTCAATGAGCAGTTCTTC,CSVRTSGRFNEQFF
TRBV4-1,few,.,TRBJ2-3,TGCGCCAGCAGCCAGGGGGATTCTAGCACAGATACGCAGTATTTT,CASSQGDSSTDTQYF
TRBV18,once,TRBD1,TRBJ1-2,TGTGCCAGCTCACCCCTACCAACGGGACAGGTTAACTATGGCTACACCTTC,CASSPLPTGQVNYGYTF
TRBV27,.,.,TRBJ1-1,TGTGCCAGCAGTTTCAGAGGGGCTAACACTGAAGCTTTCTTT,CASSFRGANTEAFF
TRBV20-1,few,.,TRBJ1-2,TGCAGGAGAGGCGAGGGCTATGGCTACACCTTC,CRRGEGYGYTF
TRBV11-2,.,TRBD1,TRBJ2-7,TGTGCCAGCAGCTTACGGACAGGGATGATGGATCTCTACGAGCAGTACTTC,CASSLRTGMMDLYEQYF
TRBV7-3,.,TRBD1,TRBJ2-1,TGTGCCAGCAGCTTATTGGGGACAGGGATAAATGAGCAGTTCTTC,CASSLLGTGINEQFF